Listed below are T cell receptor beta chains from one sample, sequenced in a study of blood T cell repertoires in COVID-19. Here immunoSEQ multiplex PCR was the method, and the copy in TCRdb shows in-frame clones only, minus some. Altogether 400,000 to 550,000 clones are present, about 89% being singletons, with the ten largest covering roughly 4%. Sample: peripheral blood. The receptors here all came from a woman aged 25-40 years with acute or convalescent COVID-19. Both conserved end residues are part of each CDR3. Each record gives: J gene, V gene, CDR3 protein.

j_gene: TRBJ2-3; v_gene: TRBV24-1; CDR3aa: CATSDSRTATDTQYF
j_gene: TRBJ1-6; v_gene: TRBV7-3; CDR3aa: CASSLTGQGITPLHF
j_gene: TRBJ1-2; v_gene: TRBV28; CDR3aa: CASNKNYGYTF
j_gene: TRBJ1-1; v_gene: TRBV10-3; CDR3aa: CAIGVGRMNTEAFF
j_gene: TRBJ1-6; v_gene: TRBV12-3/TRBV12-4; CDR3aa: CASSLGNNSPLHF
j_gene: TRBJ1-5; v_gene: TRBV5-1; CDR3aa: CASSLLPDQPQHF
j_gene: TRBJ2-7; v_gene: TRBV12-3/TRBV12-4; CDR3aa: CASSPWGHEQYF
j_gene: TRBJ2-1; v_gene: TRBV14; CDR3aa: CASSQDSGFATVF
j_gene: TRBJ2-2; v_gene: TRBV9; CDR3aa: CASDRGGTGELFF
j_gene: TRBJ2-2; v_gene: TRBV28; CDR3aa: CASSLTRGGANTGELFF
j_gene: TRBJ2-5; v_gene: TRBV3-1/TRBV3-2; CDR3aa: CASSQDPGGATGTQYF
j_gene: TRBJ2-2; v_gene: TRBV7-8; CDR3aa: CASSPSNGVTGELFF
j_gene: TRBJ2-7; v_gene: TRBV11-2; CDR3aa: CASTTSRDRVVYEQYF
j_gene: TRBJ1-1; v_gene: TRBV7-3; CDR3aa: CASSLDSHTEAFF
j_gene: TRBJ2-7; v_gene: TRBV18; CDR3aa: CASSMIGGTLSYEQYF
j_gene: TRBJ1-2; v_gene: TRBV7-9; CDR3aa: CASSFRDNYGYTF
j_gene: TRBJ2-5; v_gene: TRBV10-3; CDR3aa: CAISDRRETQYF
j_gene: TRBJ2-2; v_gene: TRBV3-1/TRBV3-2; CDR3aa: CASSQGGSFGELFF
j_gene: TRBJ2-5; v_gene: TRBV5-4; CDR3aa: CASSYGGGEETQYF
j_gene: TRBJ1-1; v_gene: TRBV7-3; CDR3aa: CASSSLLNTEAFF
j_gene: TRBJ2-3; v_gene: TRBV7-8; CDR3aa: CASSSPGQSTDTQYF
j_gene: TRBJ2-4; v_gene: TRBV5-6; CDR3aa: CASSTRGVNIQYF
j_gene: TRBJ1-5; v_gene: TRBV7-6; CDR3aa: CASSPDRAGGQPQHF
j_gene: TRBJ2-7; v_gene: TRBV21-1; CDR3aa: CASSRQGLTTYEQYF
j_gene: TRBJ2-7; v_gene: TRBV28; CDR3aa: CASSLPERGDTYEQYF
j_gene: TRBJ2-1; v_gene: TRBV28; CDR3aa: CASLTLSDNEQFF
j_gene: TRBJ1-1; v_gene: TRBV29-1; CDR3aa: CSVEGQGEAFF
j_gene: TRBJ1-6; v_gene: TRBV7-9; CDR3aa: CASSLLAKNSPLHF
j_gene: TRBJ1-5; v_gene: TRBV2; CDR3aa: CASRWRGDSNQPQHF
j_gene: TRBJ2-6; v_gene: TRBV7-9; CDR3aa: CASSPTGANVLTF
j_gene: TRBJ2-2; v_gene: TRBV4-1; CDR3aa: CASSQESGLITGELFF
j_gene: TRBJ1-3; v_gene: TRBV3-1/TRBV3-2; CDR3aa: CASSQRDRSSGNTIYF
j_gene: TRBJ2-5; v_gene: TRBV6-8; CDR3aa: CASTTGQSIQETQYF
j_gene: TRBJ1-4; v_gene: TRBV3-1/TRBV3-2; CDR3aa: CASSPDRGEGKLFF
j_gene: TRBJ1-1; v_gene: TRBV6-5; CDR3aa: CASSPAGQKNTEAFF
j_gene: TRBJ2-2; v_gene: TRBV30; CDR3aa: CAWAQDRAATGELFF
j_gene: TRBJ2-7; v_gene: TRBV2; CDR3aa: CASSEDRQGGREQYF
j_gene: TRBJ2-5; v_gene: TRBV6-5; CDR3aa: CASSYFGGSETQYF
j_gene: TRBJ2-1; v_gene: TRBV14; CDR3aa: CASSHVRTSIIDEQFF
j_gene: TRBJ1-6; v_gene: TRBV6-5; CDR3aa: CASRKGTGNNSPLHF
j_gene: TRBJ2-7; v_gene: TRBV6-1; CDR3aa: CASSEATGHYEQYF
j_gene: TRBJ2-6; v_gene: TRBV29-1; CDR3aa: CSVDRASGANVLTF